The following is a T cell receptor (beta chain) sequence with its context. The data stem from a study of blood T cell repertoires in COVID-19. Overall study context: The samples span acute and convalescent COVID-19 from the United States, Italy and Spain. PBMCs, B-cell-depleted T cells, or T cells provided the cDNA or gDNA that made up the material.

In the authors' workflow: By means of reference gene primer amplification, nucleated cell counts were estimated. This table comes from immunoSEQ multiplex PCR, and its TCRdb copy is limited to in-frame clones, with some not included. The DNA was the basis for D and trimming; V, J and clone size are from that table. The sample has just under 40,000 clones, around 87% seen once; the top ten hold less than 25%. The V segment lost 7 bases and the J segment 7 bases; nucleotides outside the gene matches: 9. Germline loops: CDR1 SQVTM, CDR2 ANQGSEA. This CDR3 is built from 13 residues. The V call is TRBV29-1, the J call TRBJ2-1; the match to TRBD2 covers 8 bases. This TCR derives from a man aged 45-65 years with active or convalescent COVID-19. The sequenced sample consisted of peripheral blood. The CDR3 coding sequence is TGCAGCGCCGTGGAAGCGGGAGTTAATGAGCAGTTCTTC. As protein: CSAVEAGVNEQFF.